This record covers a single T cell receptor beta chain. The data stem from a study of blood T cell repertoires in COVID-19. The V end was cut by 7 bases, the J end by 5 bases, with 6 bases between. The germline CDR1 and CDR2 sequences are MNHEY and SVGAGI. The CDR3 has 11 residues. Libraries were prepared by immunoSEQ multiplex PCR; TCRdb keeps only in-frame clonotypes and omits some of them. The data show roughly 250,000 clones, 80% to 90% seen once. This clonotype was sampled from a woman between 50 and 59 years old who had recovered from COVID-19. The specimen sequenced was PBMCs or T cells enriched from blood (not recorded which). The rearrangement uses TRBV6-5 and TRBJ1-3, with D maybe TRBD1 (5 bases). The CDR3 reads CASTGRNTIYF. The CDR3 DNA is TGTGCCAGCACAGGGAGAAACACCATATATTTT.